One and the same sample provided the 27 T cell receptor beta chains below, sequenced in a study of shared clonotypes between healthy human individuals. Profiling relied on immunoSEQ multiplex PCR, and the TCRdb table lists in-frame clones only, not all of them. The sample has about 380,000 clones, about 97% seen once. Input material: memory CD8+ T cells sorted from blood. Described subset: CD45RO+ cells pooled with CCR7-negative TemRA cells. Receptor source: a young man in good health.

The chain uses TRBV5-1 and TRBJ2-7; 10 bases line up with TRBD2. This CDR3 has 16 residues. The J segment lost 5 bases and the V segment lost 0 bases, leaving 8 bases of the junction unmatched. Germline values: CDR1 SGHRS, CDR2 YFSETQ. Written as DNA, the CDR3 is TGCGCCAGCAGCTTGGAACCAGGGACTAGCGCGGACGAGCAGTACTTC. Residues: CASSLEPGTSADEQYF.

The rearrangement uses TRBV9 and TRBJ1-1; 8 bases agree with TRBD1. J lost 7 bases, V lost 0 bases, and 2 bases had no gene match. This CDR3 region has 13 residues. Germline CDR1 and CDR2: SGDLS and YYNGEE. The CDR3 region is CASSVAGGNEAFF. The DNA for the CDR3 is TGTGCCAGCAGCGTAGCAGGGGGCAATGAAGCTTTCTTT.

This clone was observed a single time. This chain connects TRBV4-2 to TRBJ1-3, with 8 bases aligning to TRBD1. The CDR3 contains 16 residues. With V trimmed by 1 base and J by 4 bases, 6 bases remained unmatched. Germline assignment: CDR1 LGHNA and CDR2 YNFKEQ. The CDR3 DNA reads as TGTGCCAGCAGCCAAGGGGGACAGGCTTTGGGAAACACCATATATTTT. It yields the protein CASSQGGQALGNTIYF.

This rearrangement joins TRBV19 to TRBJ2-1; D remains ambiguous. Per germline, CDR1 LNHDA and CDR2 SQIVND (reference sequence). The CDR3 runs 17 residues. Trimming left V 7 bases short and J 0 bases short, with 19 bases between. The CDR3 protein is CASTTRNSLSSYNEQFF. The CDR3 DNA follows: TGTGCCAGTACAACGAGGAATAGTCTGAGCTCCTACAATGAGCAGTTCTTC.

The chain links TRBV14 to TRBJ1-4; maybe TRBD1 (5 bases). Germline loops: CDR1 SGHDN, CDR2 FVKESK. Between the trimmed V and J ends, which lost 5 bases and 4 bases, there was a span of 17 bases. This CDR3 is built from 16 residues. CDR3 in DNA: TGTGCCAGCAGCTCGGGACGGACCTTTTATAATGAAAAACTGTTTTTT. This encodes CASSSGRTFYNEKLFF.

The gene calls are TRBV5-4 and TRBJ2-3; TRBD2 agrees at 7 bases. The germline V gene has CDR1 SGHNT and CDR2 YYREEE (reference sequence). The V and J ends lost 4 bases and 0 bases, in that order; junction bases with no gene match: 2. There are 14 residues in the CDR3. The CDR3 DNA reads TGTGCCAGCAGCGTTAGCGGGAGCACAGATACGCAGTATTTT. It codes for CASSVSGSTDTQYF.

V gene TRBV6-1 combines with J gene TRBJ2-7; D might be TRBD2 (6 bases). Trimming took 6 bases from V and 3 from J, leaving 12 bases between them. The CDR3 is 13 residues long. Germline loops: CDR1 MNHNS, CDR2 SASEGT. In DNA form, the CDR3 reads TGTGCCAGCAGCCGACTAGTAGGCTACGAGCAGTACTTC. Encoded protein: CASSRLVGYEQYF.

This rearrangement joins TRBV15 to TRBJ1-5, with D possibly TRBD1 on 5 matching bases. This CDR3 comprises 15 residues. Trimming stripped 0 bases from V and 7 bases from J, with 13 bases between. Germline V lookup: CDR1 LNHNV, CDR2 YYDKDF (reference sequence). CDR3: CATSRDPGGGQPQHF. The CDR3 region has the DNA TGTGCCACCAGCAGAGATCCCGGGGGTGGGCAGCCCCAGCATTTT. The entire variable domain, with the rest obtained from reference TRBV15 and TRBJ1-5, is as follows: DAMVIQNPRYQVTQFGKPVTLSCSQTLNHNVMYWYQQKSSQAPKLLFHYYDKDFNNEADTPDNFQSRRPNTSFCFLDIRSPGLGDTAMYLCATSRDPGGGQPQHFGDGTRLSIL.

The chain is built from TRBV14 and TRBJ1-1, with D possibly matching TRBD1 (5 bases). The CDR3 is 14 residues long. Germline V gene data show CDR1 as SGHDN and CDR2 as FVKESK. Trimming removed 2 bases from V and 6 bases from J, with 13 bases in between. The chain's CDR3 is CASSQLGQGAEAFF. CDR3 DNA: TGTGCCAGCAGCCAACTAGGTCAGGGCGCTGAAGCTTTCTTT.

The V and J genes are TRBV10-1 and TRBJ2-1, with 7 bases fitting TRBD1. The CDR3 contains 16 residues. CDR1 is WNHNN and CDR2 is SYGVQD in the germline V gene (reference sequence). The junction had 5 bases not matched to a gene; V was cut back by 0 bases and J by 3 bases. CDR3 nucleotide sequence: TGCGCCAGCAGTGAGTCGGCCGGGACAGTCTACAATGAGCAGTTCTTC. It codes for CASSESAGTVYNEQFF.

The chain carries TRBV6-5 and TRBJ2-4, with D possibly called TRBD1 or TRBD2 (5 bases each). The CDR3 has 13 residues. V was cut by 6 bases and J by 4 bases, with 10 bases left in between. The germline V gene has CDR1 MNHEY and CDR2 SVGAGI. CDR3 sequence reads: CASRGWGKNIQYF. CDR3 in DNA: TGTGCCAGCAGAGGTTGGGGGAAAAACATTCAGTACTTC.

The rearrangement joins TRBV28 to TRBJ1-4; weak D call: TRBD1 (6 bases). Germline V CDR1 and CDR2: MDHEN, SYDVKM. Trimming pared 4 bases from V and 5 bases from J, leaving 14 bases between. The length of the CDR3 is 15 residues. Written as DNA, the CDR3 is TGTGCCAGCAGTTCCTTACAGGGAATCAATGAAAAACTGTTTTTT. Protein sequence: CASSSLQGINEKLFF. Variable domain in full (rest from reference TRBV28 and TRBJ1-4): DVKVTQSSRYLVKRTGEKVFLECVQDMDHENMFWYRQDPGLGLRLIYFSYDVKMKEKGDIPEGYSVSREKKERFSLILESASTNQTSMYLCASSSLQGINEKLFFGSGTQLSVL.

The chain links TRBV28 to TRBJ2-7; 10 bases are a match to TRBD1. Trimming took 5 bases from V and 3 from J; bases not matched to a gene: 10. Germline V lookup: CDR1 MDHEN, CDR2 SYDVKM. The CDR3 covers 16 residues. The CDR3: CASSKRPGQGFYEQYF. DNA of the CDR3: TGTGCCAGCAGTAAAAGGCCGGGACAGGGGTTCTACGAGCAGTACTTC.

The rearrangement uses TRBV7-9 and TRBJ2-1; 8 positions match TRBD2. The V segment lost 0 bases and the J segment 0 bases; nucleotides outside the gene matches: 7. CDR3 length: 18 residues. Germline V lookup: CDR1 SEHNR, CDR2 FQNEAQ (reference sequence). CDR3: CASSLAFTSGSSYNEQFF. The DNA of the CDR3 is TGTGCCAGCAGCTTAGCATTCACTAGCGGTAGCTCCTACAATGAGCAGTTCTTC. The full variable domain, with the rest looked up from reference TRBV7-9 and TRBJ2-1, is DTGVSQNPRHKITKRGQNVTFRCDPISEHNRLYWYRQTLGQGPEFLTYFQNEAQLEKSRLLSDRFSAERPKGSFSTLEIQRTEQGDSAMYLCASSLAFTSGSSYNEQFFGPGTRLTVL.

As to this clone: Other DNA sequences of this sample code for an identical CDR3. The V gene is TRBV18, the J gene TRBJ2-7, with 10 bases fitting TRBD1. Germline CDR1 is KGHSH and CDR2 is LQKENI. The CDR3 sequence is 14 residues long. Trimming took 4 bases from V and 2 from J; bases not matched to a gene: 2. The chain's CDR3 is CASSLGQGAYEQYF. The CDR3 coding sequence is TGTGCCAGCTCACTCGGACAGGGGGCCTACGAGCAGTACTTC. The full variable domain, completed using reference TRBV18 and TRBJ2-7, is NAGVMQNPRHLVRRRGQEARLRCSPMKGHSHVYWYRQLPEEGLKFMVYLQKENIIDESGMPKERFSAEFPKEGPSILRIQQVVRGDSAAYFCASSLGQGAYEQYFGPGTRLTVT.

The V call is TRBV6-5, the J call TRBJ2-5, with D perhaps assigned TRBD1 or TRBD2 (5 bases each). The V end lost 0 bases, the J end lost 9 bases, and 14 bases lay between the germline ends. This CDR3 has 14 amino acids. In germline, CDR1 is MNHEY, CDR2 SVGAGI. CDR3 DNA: TGTGCCAGCAGTTACTCAGTTGGGCTGGGGGCCCAGTACTTC. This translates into CASSYSVGLGAQYF.

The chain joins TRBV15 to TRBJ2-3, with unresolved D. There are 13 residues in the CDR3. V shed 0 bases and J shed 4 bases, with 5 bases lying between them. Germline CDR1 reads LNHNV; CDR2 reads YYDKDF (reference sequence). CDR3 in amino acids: CATSRDRADTQYF. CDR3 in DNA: TGTGCCACCAGCAGAGATAGGGCAGATACGCAGTATTTT.

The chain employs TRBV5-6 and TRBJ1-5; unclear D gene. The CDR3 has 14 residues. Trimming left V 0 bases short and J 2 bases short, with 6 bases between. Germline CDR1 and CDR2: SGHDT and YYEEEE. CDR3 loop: CASSLGPGNQPQHF. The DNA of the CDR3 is TGTGCCAGCAGCTTGGGTCCCGGCAATCAGCCCCAGCATTTT. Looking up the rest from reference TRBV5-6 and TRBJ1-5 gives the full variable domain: DAGVTQSPTHLIKTRGQQVTLRCSPKSGHDTVSWYQQALGQGPQFIFQYYEEEERQRGNFPDRFSGHQFPNYSSELNVNALLLGDSALYLCASSLGPGNQPQHFGDGTRLSIL.

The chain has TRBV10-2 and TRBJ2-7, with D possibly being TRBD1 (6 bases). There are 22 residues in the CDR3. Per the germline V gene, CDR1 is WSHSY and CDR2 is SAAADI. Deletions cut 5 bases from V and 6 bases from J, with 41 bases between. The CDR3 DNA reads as TGCGCCAGCAGTTTTTTGCCCACCTCGACGCGCCACCACGTACAGGGCGTCTCCGAGCAGTACTTC. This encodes CASSFLPTSTRHHVQGVSEQYF.

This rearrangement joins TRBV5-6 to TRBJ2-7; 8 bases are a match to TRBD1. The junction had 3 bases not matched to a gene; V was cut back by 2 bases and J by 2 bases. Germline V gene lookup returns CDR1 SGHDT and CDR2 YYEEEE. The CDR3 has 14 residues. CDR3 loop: CASSFGTGTYEQYF. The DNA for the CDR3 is TGTGCCAGCAGCTTTGGGACAGGCACCTACGAGCAGTACTTC.

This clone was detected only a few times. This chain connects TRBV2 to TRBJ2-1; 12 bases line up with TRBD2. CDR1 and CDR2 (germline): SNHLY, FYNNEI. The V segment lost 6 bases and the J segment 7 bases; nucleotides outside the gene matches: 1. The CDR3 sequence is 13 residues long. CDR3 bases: TGTGCCAGCAGGACTAGCGGGAGTAATGAGCAGTTCTTC. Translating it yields CASRTSGSNEQFF.

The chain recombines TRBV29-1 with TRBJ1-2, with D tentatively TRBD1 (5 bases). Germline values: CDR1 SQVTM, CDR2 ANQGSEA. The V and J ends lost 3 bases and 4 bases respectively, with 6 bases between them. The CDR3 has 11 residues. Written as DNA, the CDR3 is TGCAGCGTTGACAGGGCCTATGGCTACACCTTC. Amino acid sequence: CSVDRAYGYTF.

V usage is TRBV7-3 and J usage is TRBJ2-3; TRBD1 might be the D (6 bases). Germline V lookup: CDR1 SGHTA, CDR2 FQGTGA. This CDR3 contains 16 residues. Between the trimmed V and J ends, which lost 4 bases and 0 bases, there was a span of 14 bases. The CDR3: CASSSYLGTSTDTQYF. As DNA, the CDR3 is TGTGCCAGCAGCTCATACCTCGGGACAAGCACAGATACGCAGTATTTT.

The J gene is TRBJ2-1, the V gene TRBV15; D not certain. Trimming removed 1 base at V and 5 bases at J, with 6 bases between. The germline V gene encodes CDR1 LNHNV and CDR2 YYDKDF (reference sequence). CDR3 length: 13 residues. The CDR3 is CATSRGKNNEQFF. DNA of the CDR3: TGTGCCACCAGCAGAGGAAAGAACAATGAGCAGTTCTTC.

CDR3 in DNA: TGTGCCAGCAGCTTCAGGGGTATGAGTACTGAAGCTTTCTTT. It encodes CASSFRGMSTEAFF. The chain uses TRBV7-9 and TRBJ1-1; tentatively, D is TRBD1 (6 bases). Germline CDR1 SEHNR, CDR2 FQNEAQ (reference sequence). With 3 bases removed from V and 5 bases from J, the gap between germline ends came to 13 bases. The CDR3 runs to 14 residues.

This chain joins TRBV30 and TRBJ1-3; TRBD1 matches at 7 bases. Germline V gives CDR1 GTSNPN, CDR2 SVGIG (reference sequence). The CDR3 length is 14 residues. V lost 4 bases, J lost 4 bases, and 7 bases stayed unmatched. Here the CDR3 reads CAWTQGGSGNTIYF. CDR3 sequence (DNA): TGTGCCTGGACTCAGGGGGGATCCGGAAACACCATATATTTT. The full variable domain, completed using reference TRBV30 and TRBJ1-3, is SQTIHQWPATLVQPVGSPLSLECTVEGTSNPNLYWYRQAAGRGLQLLFYSVGIGQISSEVPQNLSASRPQDRQFILSSKKLLLSDSGFYLCAWTQGGSGNTIYFGEGSWLTVV.

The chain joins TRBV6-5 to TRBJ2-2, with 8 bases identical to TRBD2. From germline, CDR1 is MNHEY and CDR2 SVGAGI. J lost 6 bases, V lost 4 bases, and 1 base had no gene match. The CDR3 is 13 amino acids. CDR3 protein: CASSWGLAGELFF. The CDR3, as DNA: TGTGCCAGCAGTTGGGGACTAGCCGGGGAGCTGTTTTTT.